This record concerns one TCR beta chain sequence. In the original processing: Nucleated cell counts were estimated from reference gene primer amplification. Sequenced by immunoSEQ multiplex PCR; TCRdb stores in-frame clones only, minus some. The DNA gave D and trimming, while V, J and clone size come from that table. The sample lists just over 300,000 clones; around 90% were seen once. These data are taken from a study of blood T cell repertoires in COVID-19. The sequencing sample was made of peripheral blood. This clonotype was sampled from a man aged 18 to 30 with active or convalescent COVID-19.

The CDR3 coding sequence is TGTGCCAGCAGCCAGTTCGAGACCCAGTACTTC. Translating it yields CASSQFETQYF. The chain recombines TRBV11-2 with TRBJ2-5; D is undetermined. With 5 bases removed from V and 5 bases from J, the gap between germline ends came to 6 bases. The germline gives CDR1 SGHAT, CDR2 FQNNGV. The CDR3 runs 11 residues.